These 9 T cell receptor beta chains originate from one sample sequenced in a study of blood T cell repertoires in COVID-19. Repertoires were generated with immunoSEQ multiplex PCR, while TCRdb's copy carries only in-frame clones and drops some. Found here are 20,000 to 30,000 clones, 90% of them singletons; the top ten hold about 11%. Material for sequencing was peripheral blood. Receptors were obtained from an older man with acute or convalescent COVID-19.

The V call is TRBV29-1, the J call TRBJ2-5; unclear D gene. CDR3 length: 13 residues. Trimming cost V 2 bases and J 1 base, with 8 bases left between them. From germline, CDR1 is SQVTM and CDR2 ANQGSEA. CDR3 residues: CSVEQAGQETQYF. The CDR3 region has the DNA TGCAGCGTTGAACAGGCAGGCCAAGAGACCCAGTACTTC.

The gene calls are TRBV18 and TRBJ1-1; D unresolved. The CDR3 spans 14 residues. V was clipped by 2 bases and J by 5 bases, with 12 bases between them. The germline gives CDR1 KGHSH, CDR2 LQKENI. CDR3 coding DNA: TGTGCCAGCTCACCAAGAACGGGAAATACTGAAGCTTTCTTT. Amino acid sequence: CASSPRTGNTEAFF.

This chain links TRBV28 with TRBJ2-7; D remains ambiguous. The germline V and J ends were trimmed by 5 bases and 5 bases, with 16 bases remaining between them. Germline loops: CDR1 MDHEN, CDR2 SYDVKM. The CDR3 is 14 amino acids. The CDR3 bases are TGTGCCAGCAGTCCAACGTATCCCCGGGACGAGCAGTACTTC. Translating gives CASSPTYPRDEQYF.

This clone was seen once. This chain joins TRBV5-1 and TRBJ2-7, with 7 bases that match TRBD1. V shed 3 bases and J 5 bases; nucleotides not matched to a gene: 8. Germline values: CDR1 SGHRS, CDR2 YFSETQ. This CDR3 region has 14 residues. CDR3 amino acids: CASSSGQPQDEQYF. CDR3 nucleotide sequence: TGCGCCAGCAGCTCGGGACAGCCTCAGGACGAGCAGTACTTC.

This chain joins TRBV9 and TRBJ2-1, with 10 bases that match TRBD1. V lost 4 bases, J lost 8 bases, and 9 bases stayed unmatched. The CDR3 totals 15 residues. Germline CDR1 is SGDLS and CDR2 is YYNGEE. The DNA for the CDR3 is TGTGCCAGCAGCCCGAGACAGGGGGCGTTGGATGAGCAGTTCTTC. Residues: CASSPRQGALDEQFF.

V is TRBV4-2 and J is TRBJ2-7; D is uncertain. Germline CDR1 is LGHNA and CDR2 is YNFKEQ. The CDR3 has 14 residues. Trimming shortened V by 0 bases and J by 3 bases, and 9 bases separated the two germline ends. CDR3 amino acids: CASSQDGSFYEQYF. In DNA form, the CDR3 reads TGTGCCAGCAGCCAAGATGGTAGCTTCTACGAGCAGTACTTC.

Written as DNA, the CDR3 is TGCAGCGTTGTCAGCGGCTACGAGCAGTACTTC. It codes for CSVVSGYEQYF. The chain employs TRBV29-1 and TRBJ2-7, with D tentatively TRBD2 (5 bases). V gave up 4 bases and J gave up 3 bases, with 7 bases separating them. The germline V gene encodes CDR1 SQVTM and CDR2 ANQGSEA. CDR3 length: 11 residues.

This chain links TRBV3-1 (or the pseudogene TRBV3-2) with TRBJ1-4, with D unclear. This CDR3 region has 14 residues. CDR1 LGHDT and CDR2 YNNKEL come from the germline V gene (reference sequence). V shed 1 base and J shed 7 bases, with 10 bases lying between them. CDR3 nucleotides: TGTGCCAGCAGCCAAGGGGCCTCGTCTGAAAAACTGTTTTTT. Its translation: CASSQGASSEKLFF.

CDR3 sequence: CASSLQPGQGNEQFF. For the CDR3, the DNA is TGTGCCAGCAGCCTCCAACCGGGACAGGGGAATGAGCAGTTCTTC. The genes are TRBV7-2 and TRBJ2-1; 10 positions match TRBD1. V lost 5 bases, J lost 7 bases, and 8 bases stayed unmatched. The length of the CDR3 is 15 residues. From germline, CDR1 is SGHTA and CDR2 FQGNSA.